This T cell receptor beta chain was identified in a study of blood T cells in healthy people across ages. The V gene's germline CDR1 is SQVTM and CDR2 ANQGSEA. The trim removed 5 bases at V and 1 base at J, leaving 5 bases unmatched. The CDR3 consists of 13 residues. The study drew donors from healthy Caucasian individuals in Russia aged about 6 to 95. The authors ran a second PCR of about 7 to 11 cycles using a sample-barcoded 5' primer and a J-beta primer mix. TCRdb re-called the 5' RACE reads through MiXCR, storing one row per CDR3 protein. Among approximately 1.5 million distinct CDR3 sequences listed, roughly a third were seen once. This clonotype has at least ten counts.

This rearrangement joins TRBV29-1 to TRBJ2-7, with 7 nucleotides matching TRBD1. Sequenced: blood. This TCR was sampled from a woman aged 30 to 39 in good health. CDR3 residues: CSVWAGGSYEQYF. In nucleotides, the CDR3 is TGCAGCGTTTGGGCAGGGGGATCCTACGAGCAGTACTTC.